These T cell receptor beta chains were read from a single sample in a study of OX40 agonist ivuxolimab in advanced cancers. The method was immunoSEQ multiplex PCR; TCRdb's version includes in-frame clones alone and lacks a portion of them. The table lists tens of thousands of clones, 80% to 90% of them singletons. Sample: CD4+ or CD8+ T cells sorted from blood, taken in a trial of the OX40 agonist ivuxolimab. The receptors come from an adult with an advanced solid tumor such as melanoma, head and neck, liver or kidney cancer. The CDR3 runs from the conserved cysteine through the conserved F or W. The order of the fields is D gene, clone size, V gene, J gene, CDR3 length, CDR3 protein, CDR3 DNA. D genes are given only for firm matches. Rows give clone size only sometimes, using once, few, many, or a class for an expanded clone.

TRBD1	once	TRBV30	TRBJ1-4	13	CAWTGQGARKLFF	TGTGCCTGGACGGGACAGGGGGCTAGAAAACTGTTTTTT
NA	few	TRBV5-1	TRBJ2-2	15	CASSLEQPNTGELFF	TGCGCCAGCAGCTTGGAACAGCCGAACACCGGGGAGCTGTTTTTT
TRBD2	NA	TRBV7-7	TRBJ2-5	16	CASSPRASGFGETQYF	TGTGCTAGCAGCCCGAGGGCTAGCGGGTTTGGGGAGACCCAGTACTTC
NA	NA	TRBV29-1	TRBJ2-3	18	CSVEAGQRLPIGTDTQYF	TGCAGCGTTGAAGCTGGTCAGCGACTACCCATTGGGACAGATACGCAGTATTTT
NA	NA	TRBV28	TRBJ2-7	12	CASGKNTDWWYF	TGTGCCAGCGGAAAAAATACTGATTGGTGGTACTTC
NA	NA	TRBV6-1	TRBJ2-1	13	CASSVHLGNEQFF	TGTGCCAGCAGTGTCCACCTGGGCAATGAGCAGTTCTTC
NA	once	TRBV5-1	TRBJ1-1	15	CASSLGLTMNTEAFF	TGCGCCAGCAGCTTGGGGCTCACGATGAACACTGAAGCTTTCTTT
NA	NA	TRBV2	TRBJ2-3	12	CASSAGSDTQYF	TGTGCCAGCAGTGCGGGGTCAGATACGCAGTATTTT
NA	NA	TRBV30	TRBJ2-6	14	CAWSYGSGANVLTF	TGTGCCTGGAGTTATGGCTCTGGGGCCAACGTCCTGACTTTC
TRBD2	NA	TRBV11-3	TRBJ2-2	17	CASSLRAPAGGTGELFF	TGTGCCAGCAGCTTAAGAGCCCCAGCGGGAGGTACCGGGGAGCTGTTTTTT
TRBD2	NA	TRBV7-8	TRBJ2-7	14	CASARGLAGDEQYF	TGTGCCAGCGCTAGGGGACTAGCGGGAGACGAGCAGTACTTC
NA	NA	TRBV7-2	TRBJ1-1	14	CASSSWGGRTEAFF	TGTGCCAGCAGCTCCTGGGGAGGACGCACTGAAGCTTTCTTT
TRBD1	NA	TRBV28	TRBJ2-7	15	CASSQMGQAPYEQYF	TGTGCCAGCAGTCAGATGGGACAGGCCCCATACGAGCAGTACTTC
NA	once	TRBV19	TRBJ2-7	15	CASSIDLRGGSEQYF	TGTGCCAGTAGTATAGATCTCCGGGGTGGTAGCGAGCAGTACTTC
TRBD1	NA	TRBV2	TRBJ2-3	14	CASERTGSTDTQYF	TGTGCCAGCGAGCGGACAGGGAGCACAGATACGCAGTATTTT
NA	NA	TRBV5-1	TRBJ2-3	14	CASSLADFTDTQYF	TGCGCCAGCAGCTTGGCCGACTTTACAGATACGCAGTATTTT
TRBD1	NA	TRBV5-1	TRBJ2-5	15	CASSTVGQPQETQYF	TGCGCCAGCAGCACGGTGGGACAGCCACAAGAGACCCAGTACTTC
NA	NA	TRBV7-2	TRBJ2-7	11	CASSSQREQYF	TGTGCCAGCAGCTCGCAGCGGGAGCAGTACTTC
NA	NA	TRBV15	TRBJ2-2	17	CATSRDQWVGDTGELFF	TGTGCCACCAGCAGAGATCAGTGGGTAGGGGACACCGGGGAGCTGTTTTTT
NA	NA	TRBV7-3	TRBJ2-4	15	CASSFDAGMGNIQYF	TGTGCCAGCAGCTTTGACGCGGGAATGGGGAACATTCAGTACTTC
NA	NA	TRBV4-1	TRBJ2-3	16	CASSQGKTRGTDTQYF	TGCGCCAGCAGCCAAGGGAAGACCCGGGGTACAGATACGCAGTATTTT
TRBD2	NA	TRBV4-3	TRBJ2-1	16	CASSPSGGGSYNEQFF	TGCGCCAGCAGCCCCTCGGGAGGGGGGTCCTACAATGAGCAGTTCTTC
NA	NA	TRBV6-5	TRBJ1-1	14	CASSKQGWGTEAFF	TGTGCCAGCTCCAAACAGGGATGGGGCACTGAAGCTTTCTTT
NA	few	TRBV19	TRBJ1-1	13	CASSIEGNTEAFF	TGTGCCAGTAGTATCGAGGGGAACACTGAAGCTTTCTTT
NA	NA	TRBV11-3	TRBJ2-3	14	CASSELRGTDTQYF	TGTGCCAGCAGCGAGCTGCGGGGCACAGATACGCAGTATTTT
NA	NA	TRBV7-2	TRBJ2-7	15	CASSLVPGYTYEQYF	TGTGCCAGCAGCTTGGTTCCGGGATATACCTACGAGCAGTACTTC
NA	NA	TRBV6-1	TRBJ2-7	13	CASSLGALYEQYF	TGTGCCAGCAGTCTCGGGGCCCTCTACGAGCAGTACTTC
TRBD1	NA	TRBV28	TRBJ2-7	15	CASSSGTGRSYEQYF	TGTGCCAGCAGTTCTGGGACAGGAAGATCCTACGAGCAGTACTTC
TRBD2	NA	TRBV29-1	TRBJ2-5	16	CSVRGLAGEIQETQYF	TGCAGCGTTAGGGGACTAGCGGGAGAAATTCAGGAGACCCAGTACTTC
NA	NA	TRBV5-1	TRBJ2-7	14	CASSLGAAAYEQYF	TGCGCCAGCAGCTTGGGTGCAGCAGCCTACGAGCAGTACTTC
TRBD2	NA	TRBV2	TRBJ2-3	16	CASSEALAGGPDTQYF	TGTGCCAGCAGTGAAGCTCTAGCGGGAGGGCCAGATACGCAGTATTTT
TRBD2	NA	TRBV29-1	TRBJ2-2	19	CSDHPDGASGIQNTGELFF	TGCAGCGACCATCCCGATGGGGCTAGCGGGATACAGAACACCGGGGAGCTGTTTTTT
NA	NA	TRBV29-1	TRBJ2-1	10	CSAATHEQFF	TGCAGCGCTGCGACTCATGAGCAGTTCTTC
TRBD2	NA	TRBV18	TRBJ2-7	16	CASSPQGAGATYEQYF	TGTGCCAGCTCACCACAGGGTGCGGGAGCCACCTACGAGCAGTACTTC
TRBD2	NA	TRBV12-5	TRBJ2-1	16	CASGAPGLAGLNEQFF	TGTGCTAGTGGGGCCCCGGGACTAGCGGGATTAAATGAGCAGTTCTTC
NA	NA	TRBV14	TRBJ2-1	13	CASSQDLAGQEFF	TGTGCCAGCAGCCAAGATCTTGCGGGGCAGGAGTTCTTC
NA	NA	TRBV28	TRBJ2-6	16	CASSSIDGSGANVLTF	TGTGCCAGCAGTTCCATAGACGGGTCTGGGGCCAACGTCCTGACTTTC
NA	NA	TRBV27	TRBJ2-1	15	CASSRSLAIYNEQFF	TGTGCCAGCAGTCGGAGCTTGGCAATCTACAATGAGCAGTTCTTC
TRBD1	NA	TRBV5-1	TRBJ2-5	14	CASSRGQGDETQYF	TGCGCCAGCAGCCGGGGACAGGGGGATGAGACCCAGTACTTC
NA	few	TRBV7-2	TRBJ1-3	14	CASSLGFYGNTIYF	TGTGCCAGCAGCTTAGGTTTCTATGGAAACACCATATATTTT
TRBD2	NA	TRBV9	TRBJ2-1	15	CASSVASGEYNEQFF	TGTGCCAGCAGCGTGGCTAGCGGGGAATACAATGAGCAGTTCTTC
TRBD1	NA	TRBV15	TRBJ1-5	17	CATSREGTGGGNQPQHF	TGTGCCACCAGCAGAGAGGGGACAGGGGGCGGAAATCAGCCCCAGCATTTT
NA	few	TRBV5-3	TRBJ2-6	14	CARSCLSGANVLTF	TGTGCCAGAAGCTGTCTCTCTGGGGCCAACGTCCTGACTTTC
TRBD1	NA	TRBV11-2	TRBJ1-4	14	CASSLDRGNEKLFF	TGTGCCAGCAGCTTAGACAGGGGGAATGAAAAACTGTTTTTT
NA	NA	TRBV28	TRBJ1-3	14	CASSTGGLRNTIYF	TGTGCCAGCAGTACAGGTGGTTTACGAAACACCATATATTTT
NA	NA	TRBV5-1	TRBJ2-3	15	CASSRGSGHTDTQYF	TGCGCCAGCAGCCGAGGGAGCGGACACACAGATACGCAGTATTTT
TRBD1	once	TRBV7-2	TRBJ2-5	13	CASSRGQKETQYF	TGTGCCAGCAGCCGGGGACAGAAAGAGACCCAGTACTTC
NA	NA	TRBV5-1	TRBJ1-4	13	CASSPDRNEKLFF	TGCGCCAGCAGCCCTGACAGGAATGAAAAACTGTTTTTT
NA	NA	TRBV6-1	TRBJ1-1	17	CASSEGIGAGRNTEAFF	TGTGCCAGCAGTGAAGGGATAGGGGCTGGTCGGAACACTGAAGCTTTCTTT
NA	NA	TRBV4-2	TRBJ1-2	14	CASSSRLTNYGYTF	TGTGCCAGCAGCTCCAGGCTTACTAACTATGGCTACACCTTC